The 9 T cell receptor beta chains below were found in one sample sequenced in a study of cytomegalovirus exposure and HLA in healthy donors. PCR employed 60 Vbeta and 13 Jbeta primers. TCRdb's copy holds only in-frame clones and misses some; the assay was immunoSEQ multiplex PCR. This table has about 150,000 clones, approximately 80% appearing once. What was sequenced was PBMCs. These receptors originate from a woman between 35 and 50 years old in good health and CMV-seronegative.

The chain employs TRBV27 and TRBJ2-3; TRBD2 agrees at 7 bases. The CDR3 loop spans 17 amino acids. The germline V gene has CDR1 MNHEY and CDR2 SMNVEV (reference sequence). Trimming at V came to 3 bases and at J to 2 bases, leaving 11 bases not matched to a gene. CDR3 coding DNA: TGTGCCAGCAGTTTCCAACCCGGGGAGGGATTCACAGATACGCAGTATTTT. It yields the protein CASSFQPGEGFTDTQYF.

This clone was counted a single time. The DNA of the CDR3 is TGTGCCAGCAGTTTAAACCCGGCGGGGGCTGGAGATACGCAGTATTTT. Amino acids: CASSLNPAGAGDTQYF. This rearrangement joins TRBV28 to TRBJ2-3; D might be TRBD2 (7 bases). This CDR3 region has 16 residues. V dropped 2 bases and J dropped 5 bases, with 17 bases sitting between them. The germline V gene encodes CDR1 MDHEN and CDR2 SYDVKM. The variable domain in full, with the rest retrieved from reference TRBV28 and TRBJ2-3, is DVKVTQSSRYLVKRTGEKVFLECVQDMDHENMFWYRQDPGLGLRLIYFSYDVKMKEKGDIPEGYSVSREKKERFSLILESASTNQTSMYLCASSLNPAGAGDTQYFGPGTRLTVL.

V and J are TRBV10-3 and TRBJ2-2; 9 nucleotides match TRBD1. Trimming at V came to 2 bases and at J to 4 bases, leaving 2 bases not matched to a gene. Germline V lookup: CDR1 ENHRY, CDR2 SYGVKD. The CDR3 runs to 15 residues. The CDR3 spells CAISENRGLTGELFF. The CDR3 DNA follows: TGTGCCATCAGTGAGAACAGGGGGCTCACCGGGGAGCTGTTTTTT.

V and J are TRBV28 and TRBJ1-5, with 9 bases lining up with TRBD1. Germline V gene sequence: CDR1 MDHEN, CDR2 SYDVKM. This CDR3 has 14 amino acids. Unmatched junction bases numbered 7, after V lost 7 bases and J lost 6 bases. This chain's CDR3 is CASTVGQGSQPQHF. In DNA, the CDR3 is TGTGCCAGCACAGTGGGACAGGGTAGTCAGCCCCAGCATTTT.

The chain has TRBV18 and TRBJ1-2; the match to TRBD1 covers 7 bases. CDR1 KGHSH and CDR2 LQKENI come from the germline V gene. The CDR3 is made up of 15 amino acids. The ends lost 6 bases at V and 6 bases at J; junction bases unmatched: 13. The CDR3 reads CASSQSHDRANGYTF. CDR3 coding DNA: TGTGCCAGCTCGCAAAGTCATGACAGGGCGAATGGCTACACCTTC.

The gene calls are TRBV19 and TRBJ1-5, with TRBD1 as a possible D gene (6 bases). With 5 bases removed from V and 3 bases from J, the gap between germline ends came to 17 bases. Germline V gene lookup returns CDR1 LNHDA and CDR2 SQIVND (reference sequence). The CDR3 consists of 16 residues. This CDR3 is CASSLRGTPDNQPQHF. In nucleotides, the CDR3 is TGTGCCAGTAGTCTTAGGGGGACACCCGACAATCAGCCCCAGCATTTT.

V gene TRBV5-1 combines with J gene TRBJ2-1; D is perhaps TRBD1 (5 bases). Trimming pared 5 bases from V and 7 bases from J, leaving 13 bases between. Germline values: CDR1 SGHRS, CDR2 YFSETQ. CDR3 size: 13 residues. CDR3: CASRTFRVNEQFF. In nucleotides, the CDR3 is TGCGCCAGCAGGACTTTCAGGGTGAATGAGCAGTTCTTC.

The rearrangement links TRBV6-1 to TRBJ1-3; 8 bases line up with TRBD1. The germline gives CDR1 MNHNS, CDR2 SASEGT. V lost 4 bases, J lost 2 bases, and 4 bases stayed unmatched. The CDR3 runs 15 residues. CDR3 DNA: TGTGCCAGCAGTGCGACAGGGGAGGCTGGAAACACCATATATTTT. Its protein is CASSATGEAGNTIYF.

The J gene is TRBJ1-2, the V gene TRBV13; perhaps TRBD1 as D (5 bases). Germline CDR1 reads PRHDT; CDR2 reads FYEKMQ (reference sequence). This CDR3 spans 13 amino acids. V lost 7 bases to trimming and J lost 6 bases, with 15 bases between them. This CDR3 reads CASTLGQGDGYTF. CDR3 DNA sequence: TGTGCCAGCACCCTAGGGCAGGGCGATGGCTACACCTTC.